One sample yielded the 22 T cell receptor beta chains listed below, sequenced in a study of blood T cells in healthy people across ages (dated by TCRdb to between 2014 and 2016). Libraries were built with 5' RACE. This sample was sequenced with an Illumina HiSeq 2500. A second 7 to 11 cycle PCR used a sample-barcoded 5' primer and a J-beta primer mix. Through fastp at Q25 and MiXCR, TCRdb rebuilt clones from the public reads, retaining in-frame beta chains. Each entry is one CDR3 protein sequence, shown with its most common DNA and genes. This sample has about 1,500,000 distinct CDR3 sequences in its table, and 28% of those were observed once. The top ten clones comprise roughly 8% of the sample. Material for sequencing was blood. Receptors were obtained from a woman between 25 and 40 years old in good health.

V and J are TRBV5-4 and TRBJ1-1; the match to TRBD1 covers 7 bases. CDR1 SGHNT and CDR2 YYREEE come from the germline V gene (reference sequence). The V and J ends lost 4 bases and 7 bases, in that order; junction bases with no gene match: 4. The CDR3 runs to 12 residues. CDR3 sequence reads: CASSDRDFEAFF. In nucleotides, the CDR3 is TGTGCCAGCAGCGACAGGGATTTTGAAGCTTTCTTT.

A single count supports this clonotype. A single base separates this from a much larger clone, so it may be a read error. The rearrangement uses TRBV12-3 or TRBV12-4 and TRBJ2-3; D is undetermined. CDR3 length: 13 residues. Trimming cost V 7 bases and J 2 bases, with 10 bases left between them. The CDR3: CASKDQNTDTQYF. Written as DNA, the CDR3 is TGTGCCAGCAAGGACCAAAACACAGATACGCAGTATTTT.

A word on this clonotype: Being one base from a much bigger clone, this may be a read error. The V call is TRBV7-2, the J call TRBJ2-1; D remains ambiguous. The length of the CDR3 is 15 residues. Germline V gene sequence: CDR1 SGHTA, CDR2 FQGNSA. The V end lost 3 bases, the J end lost 0 bases, and 9 bases lay between the germline ends. The CDR3 bases are TGTGCCAGCAGCTTTAGCAGTAGCTCCTACAATGAGCAGTTCTTC. The encoded protein is CASSFSSSSYNEQFF.

Of note for this clonotype: The junction departs from the called germline gene at one end, perhaps through a read error. J is TRBJ2-4 and V is TRBV20-1; 9 bases map to TRBD1. The germline V gene has CDR1 DFQATT and CDR2 SNEGSKA (reference sequence). The CDR3 sequence is 14 residues long. The chain's CDR3 is CNARLGQGMREQYF. The CDR3 DNA follows: TGCAATGCTAGATTGGGACAGGGTATGCGGGAGCAGTACTTC.

Worth noting for this clonotype: The junction and the germline gene differ at one end; a read error may be behind it. This chain links TRBV5-1 with TRBJ2-3; D is unresolved. CDR3 length: 14 amino acids. From germline, CDR1 is SGHRS and CDR2 YFSETQ. DNA of the CDR3: TGCGCCAACAGCTTGGTGGCTAGTACAGATACGCAGTATTTT. This gives the protein CANSLVASTDTQYF.

The table lists this clonotype with a few counts. This rearrangement joins TRBV4-1 to TRBJ1-2; D ambiguous. This CDR3 region has 14 residues. Germline V gives CDR1 MGHRA, CDR2 YSYEKL. V was shortened by 4 bases and J by 7 bases, with 16 bases between the two germline ends. The CDR3 bases are TGCGCCAGCAGCCCCGGAGGGAGTCCCTTTGGCTACACCTTC. It specifies CASSPGGSPFGYTF.

The V gene is TRBV20-1, the J gene TRBJ2-4; 8 nucleotides align to TRBD2. The J call may be mistaken, given a closer DNA end match to TRBJ2-7. This CDR3 comprises 15 residues. Germline V lookup: CDR1 DFQATT, CDR2 SNEGSKA (reference sequence). The CDR3 sequence: CSAREVRGGTYEQYF. CDR3 in DNA: TGCAGTGCTAGAGAGGTGCGCGGGGGGACCTACGAGCAGTACTTC.

This clonotype showed up just a few times. The rearrangement joins TRBV27 to TRBJ2-1; 7 bases align to TRBD1. The germline CDR1 and CDR2 sequences are MNHEY and SMNVEV (reference sequence). This CDR3 is 14 amino acids long. With 6 bases clipped from V and 5 bases from J, the junction kept 7 bases outside the gene matches. CDR3 amino acids: CASSRDSVHNEQFF. The CDR3, as DNA: TGTGCCAGCAGCCGGGACAGCGTTCACAATGAGCAGTTCTTC.

With regard to this clonotype: A read error may account for a junction end that differs from germline. The gene calls are TRBV6-5 and TRBJ1-2, with D tentatively TRBD1 (5 bases). The CDR3 consists of 11 residues. Per the germline V gene, CDR1 is MNHEY and CDR2 is SVGAGI. The CDR3 sequence is CAIGRGSGCTF. Written as DNA, the CDR3 is TGTGCCATCGGGCGGGGCTCTGGCTGCACCTTC.

A few counts support this clonotype. CDR3 in amino acids: CASKGGGFSPLHF. Written as DNA, the CDR3 is TGTGCCAGCAAGGGGGGAGGTTTTTCACCCCTCCACTTT. The rearrangement uses TRBV2 and TRBJ1-6; D possibly corresponds to TRBD1 (6 bases). The V gene's germline CDR1 is SNHLY and CDR2 FYNNEI. The CDR3 is made up of 13 amino acids. V lost 7 bases, J lost 9 bases, and 13 bases lay in between.

In the case of this clonotype: Being one base from a much bigger clone, this may be a read error. This chain joins TRBV29-1 and TRBJ2-1; D unclear. Per the germline V gene, CDR1 is SQVTM and CDR2 is ANQGSEA. CDR3 length equals 11 residues. Trimming stripped 1 base from V and 13 bases from J, with 11 bases between. As DNA, the CDR3 is TGCAGCGTTGAAGCAGTAGAGACCCAGTTCTTC. The encoded protein is CSVEAVETQFF.

This clonotype was picked up a small number of times. V is TRBV20-1 and J is TRBJ2-7, with 7 bases that match TRBD2. Germline V gene data show CDR1 as DFQATT and CDR2 as SNEGSKA (reference sequence). With V trimmed by 3 bases and J by 1 base, 12 bases remained unmatched. This CDR3 contains 16 residues. The CDR3 loop is CSASRPTGTNSYEQYF. The CDR3 DNA is TGCAGTGCTAGCAGACCCACCGGGACTAATTCCTACGAGCAGTACTTC.

The chain links TRBV20-1 to TRBJ2-7; D ambiguous. In germline, CDR1 is DFQATT, CDR2 SNEGSKA (reference sequence). V shed 1 base and J shed 0 bases, with 7 bases lying between them. The CDR3 sequence is 13 residues long. The CDR3, as DNA: TGCAGTGCTAGAGGGCTGGACTCCTACGAGCAGTACTTC. It translates to CSARGLDSYEQYF.

The chain links TRBV28 to TRBJ1-2, with a possible D match to TRBD1 (6 bases). Germline V lookup: CDR1 MDHEN, CDR2 SYDVKM. Trimming shortened V by 3 bases and J by 0 bases, and 11 bases separated the two germline ends. The CDR3 runs 15 residues. The CDR3 nucleotides read TGTGCCAGCAGTTTGAGGGGGTTAGCTAACTATGGCTACACCTTC. This encodes CASSLRGLANYGYTF.

This clonotype has a handful of counts. The J gene is TRBJ2-3, the V gene TRBV27, with TRBD1 identical over 8 bases. CDR3 size: 18 residues. Germline values: CDR1 MNHEY, CDR2 SMNVEV (reference sequence). Trimming cost V 4 bases and J 7 bases; bases outside gene matches: 19. CDR3 in DNA: TGTGCCAGCAGTTATGGGGGACTTCCGGGGACAGGCCCCAATACGCAGTATTTT. Its protein is CASSYGGLPGTGPNTQYF.

The chain joins TRBV3-1 to TRBJ1-1; D is unclear. V dropped 0 bases and J dropped 12 bases, with 14 bases sitting between them. Germline V gene lookup returns CDR1 LGHDT and CDR2 YNNKEL (reference sequence). The CDR3 runs 13 residues. The chain's CDR3 is CASSQDPGRNSFF. The CDR3 nucleotides are TGTGCCAGCAGCCAAGACCCAGGAAGGAATTCTTTCTTT.

The J gene is TRBJ2-1, the V gene TRBV7-9, with unresolved D. CDR1 and CDR2 from the germline V gene are SEHNR and FQNEAQ (reference sequence). V was cut by 5 bases and J by 13 bases, with 12 bases left in between. The CDR3 covers 11 residues. In DNA form, the CDR3 reads TGTGCCAGCAGCCTATCGGCAACCCAGTTCTTC. Protein: CASSLSATQFF.

The rearrangement uses TRBV19 and TRBJ2-5; possible D gene TRBD2, 5 bases. This CDR3 comprises 13 residues. Trimming shortened V by 6 bases and J by 5 bases, and 13 bases separated the two germline ends. Germline V lookup: CDR1 LNHDA, CDR2 SQIVND (reference sequence). The CDR3 sequence: CASRLVGGETQYF. The CDR3 DNA follows: TGTGCCAGTAGGCTAGTGGGCGGGGAGACCCAGTACTTC.

The J gene is TRBJ2-7, the V gene TRBV20-1, with TRBD2 matching over 9 bases. The V gene's germline CDR1 is DFQATT and CDR2 SNEGSKA (reference sequence). CDR3 length: 15 residues. With 3 bases clipped from V and 3 bases from J, the junction kept 9 bases outside the gene matches. The CDR3 loop is CSARALTSGSYEQYF. The CDR3, as DNA: TGCAGTGCTAGGGCATTGACTAGCGGTAGCTACGAGCAGTACTTC.

The chain couples TRBV21-1 to TRBJ2-6. TRBV21-1 is a pseudogene. CDR3 length equals 15 residues. The chain's CDR3 is CASSTRGSGANVLTF. In DNA, the CDR3 is TGTGCCAGCAGCACCCGGGGCTCTGGGGCCAACGTCCTGACTTTC.

This clonotype was seen a handful of times. The chain joins TRBV20-1 to TRBJ1-6, with TRBD1 matching 8 bases. J was trimmed by 6 bases and V by 4 bases; bases with no gene match: 17. Germline V gives CDR1 DFQATT, CDR2 SNEGSKA (reference sequence). The CDR3 is made up of 18 amino acids. This chain's CDR3 is CSATAPGQVVGSNSPLHF. CDR3 in DNA: TGCAGTGCTACAGCCCCGGGACAGGTGGTTGGGAGTAATTCACCCCTCCACTTT.

This clonotype appeared a few times. The chain uses TRBV20-1 and TRBJ2-7; either TRBD1 or TRBD2 may fit D (5 bases each). Trimming stripped 4 bases from V and 2 bases from J, with 9 bases between. The germline V gene encodes CDR1 DFQATT and CDR2 SNEGSKA (reference sequence). This CDR3 region has 12 residues. The CDR3 protein is CSANRGTYEQYF. For the CDR3, the DNA is TGCAGTGCTAACCGGGGCACCTACGAGCAGTACTTC.